The rows below give T cell receptor beta chains drawn from one sample of a study of beta chain features in type 1 diabetes. TCRdb keeps only in-frame clones here, not all; method: immunoSEQ multiplex PCR. The sample contains about 930,000 clones, 15% to 20% of which appear only once. Sample: naive CD4+ T cells from blood. The receptors were sampled from a woman younger than 35 in good health. Each CDR3 is given with its conserved first and last residue. The D gene is left open where the match is weak. For some rows the clone size is stated as once, few or many, or as a class when expanded; others skip it.

v_gene	len	abundance	d_gene	j_gene	CDR3aa	CDR3nt
TRBV5-1	13	.	TRBD1	TRBJ2-1	CASTLGQGNEQFF	TGCGCCAGCACCTTGGGACAGGGCAATGAGCAGTTCTTC
TRBV9	13	.	TRBD1	TRBJ1-2	CASSAQGSYGYTF	TGTGCCAGCAGCGCACAGGGGAGCTATGGCTACACCTTC
TRBV7-2	15	.	.	TRBJ2-1	CASSLRGAQSNEQFF	TGTGCCAGCAGCTTACGGGGGGCCCAATCTAATGAGCAGTTCTTC
TRBV2	12	.	.	TRBJ1-5	CASSPTVQPQHF	TGTGCCAGCAGCCCGACAGTTCAGCCCCAGCATTTT
TRBV6-5	13	.	.	TRBJ2-4	CASTPRPGDIQYF	TGTGCCAGCACCCCCAGGCCCGGGGACATTCAGTACTTC
TRBV11-3	18	few	.	TRBJ2-1	CASSFATSSVSSYNEQFF	TGTGCCAGCAGCTTCGCCACCTCTAGCGTTAGCTCCTACAATGAGCAGTTCTTC
TRBV19	14	few	.	TRBJ1-4	CASKVHGTNEKLFF	TGTGCCAGTAAAGTTCACGGAACTAATGAAAAACTGTTTTTT
TRBV25-1	13	.	.	TRBJ1-3	CASMIQGGNTIYF	TGTGCCAGCATGATACAGGGTGGAAACACCATATATTTT
TRBV2	14	few	TRBD1	TRBJ1-2	CASSEQGVDYGYTF	TGTGCCAGCAGTGAACAGGGGGTTGACTATGGCTACACCTTC
TRBV29-1	12	.	TRBD1	TRBJ2-3	CSVGTGSDTQYF	TGCAGCGTTGGGACAGGGTCAGATACGCAGTATTTT
TRBV18	18	few	TRBD2	TRBJ2-1	CASSPLRPGGLLFGEQFF	TGTGCCAGCTCACCTCTCCGTCCTGGGGGACTACTCTTCGGTGAGCAGTTCTTC
TRBV15	15	.	TRBD1	TRBJ2-1	CATSRGVDRVDEQFF	TGTGCCACCAGCAGAGGAGTGGACAGGGTGGATGAGCAGTTCTTC
TRBV5-1	17	.	.	TRBJ2-6	CASSTLRTLSGANVLTF	TGCGCCAGCAGCACCCTGAGGACCCTCTCTGGGGCCAACGTCCTGACTTTC
TRBV14	13	.	.	TRBJ2-5	CASSPPGLETQYF	TGTGCCAGCAGCCCTCCGGGACTAGAGACCCAGTACTTC
TRBV7-9	14	few	.	TRBJ1-2	CASSNRNGGYGYTF	TGTGCCAGCAGCAACCGAAACGGGGGCTATGGCTACACCTTC
TRBV10-3	14	.	.	TRBJ2-3	CASSLGRNTDTQYF	TGTGCCAGCAGTTTGGGAAGAAACACAGATACGCAGTATTTT
TRBV11-2	17	.	TRBD2	TRBJ2-7	CASSPQLAGGPGNEQYF	TGTGCCAGCAGCCCCCAGCTAGCGGGAGGGCCAGGGAACGAGCAGTACTTC
TRBV6-5	15	few	.	TRBJ2-7	CASSYGGVGPYEQYF	TGTGCCAGCAGTTATGGGGGAGTCGGGCCTTACGAGCAGTACTTC
TRBV10-3	15	few	.	TRBJ2-6	CATLGYESGANVLTF	TGTGCCACGCTTGGATATGAGTCTGGGGCCAACGTCCTGACTTTC
TRBV7-2	14	.	TRBD1	TRBJ2-7	CASGTGQAPYEQYF	TGTGCCAGCGGCACGGGACAGGCCCCCTACGAGCAGTACTTC
TRBV4-1	12	.	.	TRBJ2-1	CASSQGKDGQFF	TGTGCCAGCAGCCAAGGGAAGGATGGGCAGTTCTTC
TRBV2	13	few	.	TRBJ2-5	CASTYRVQETQYF	TGTGCCAGCACGTACAGGGTCCAAGAGACCCAGTACTTC
TRBV7-9	14	.	.	TRBJ2-4	CASKGELAKNIQYF	TGTGCCAGCAAGGGGGAGTTGGCCAAAAACATTCAGTACTTC
TRBV4-2	13	.	.	TRBJ2-5	CASSYDTEETQYF	TGTGCCAGCAGCTATGACACCGAAGAGACCCAGTACTTC
TRBV7-2	13	.	.	TRBJ2-1	CASSFKGSNEQFF	TGTGCCAGCAGCTTTAAGGGGTCAAATGAGCAGTTCTTC
TRBV5-1	16	few	TRBD2	TRBJ2-1	CASRAGGLYSYNEQFF	TGCGCCAGCAGGGCGGGAGGGCTTTACTCCTACAATGAGCAGTTCTTC
TRBV7-2	15	.	.	TRBJ1-2	CASSLMSASNYGYTF	TGTGCCAGCAGCTTAATGTCAGCGTCTAACTATGGCTACACCTTC
TRBV5-1	17	few	TRBD2	TRBJ2-7	CASSAIQGNPGGEEQYF	TGCGCCAGCAGCGCCATACAGGGCAACCCGGGAGGGGAGGAGCAGTACTTC
TRBV7-3	13	few	.	TRBJ2-1	CASSLGLYNEQFF	TGTGCCAGCAGCTTGGGACTTTACAATGAGCAGTTCTTC
TRBV5-4	16	few	.	TRBJ2-3	CASSPGGSESTDTQYF	TGTGCCAGCAGCCCCGGGGGTAGCGAAAGCACAGATACGCAGTATTTT
TRBV7-9	14	.	.	TRBJ1-1	CASSPKAVNTKAFF	TGTGCCAGCAGCCCCAAGGCAGTGAACACTAAAGCTTTCTTT
TRBV10-1	15	.	TRBD2	TRBJ2-1	CASSRTSGINNEQFF	TGCGCCAGCAGTCGGACTAGCGGGATAAACAATGAGCAGTTCTTC
TRBV15	17	few	.	TRBJ2-5	CATSSPRFEGIGETQYF	TGTGCCACCAGCAGTCCCCGTTTTGAGGGAATTGGGGAGACCCAGTACTTC
TRBV5-1	16	few	.	TRBJ2-3	CASSLSPVQGTDTQYF	TGCGCCAGCAGCTTGTCTCCTGTCCAGGGTACAGATACGCAGTATTTT
TRBV4-3	17	few	.	TRBJ2-3	CASSQGSRTTSTDTQYF	TGCGCCAGCAGCCAAGGGAGCCGGACCACTAGCACAGATACGCAGTATTTT
TRBV19	16	.	TRBD2	TRBJ2-3	CASSRGLARYTDTQYF	TGTGCCAGTAGTAGAGGACTAGCGAGATACACAGATACGCAGTATTTT
TRBV5-1	13	few	.	TRBJ2-4	CASKREAKNIQYF	TGCGCCAGCAAACGGGAGGCCAAAAACATTCAGTACTTC
TRBV7-3	12	.	.	TRBJ2-3	CASSSTWDTQYF	TGTGCCAGCAGCTCGACCTGGGATACGCAGTATTTT
TRBV5-1	13	few	.	TRBJ2-5	CASRFEGEETQYF	TGCGCCAGCAGGTTTGAGGGGGAAGAGACCCAGTACTTC
TRBV15	13	.	.	TRBJ2-7	CATSRAGSYERYF	TGTGCCACCAGCAGAGCAGGGAGTTACGAGCGGTACTTC
TRBV6-6	12	few	.	TRBJ2-3	CASSSARGSQYF	TGTGCCAGCAGTTCGGCGAGGGGATCGCAGTATTTT
TRBV9	13	few	.	TRBJ1-1	CASSVALVSEAFF	TGTGCCAGCAGCGTAGCTCTAGTTAGTGAAGCTTTCTTT
TRBV19	16	.	.	TRBJ2-6	CASTDGGFSGANVLTF	TGTGCCAGTACCGATGGGGGTTTTTCTGGGGCCAACGTCCTGACTTTC
TRBV28	13	few	.	TRBJ2-5	CASIGGHQETQYF	TGTGCCAGCATAGGGGGGCACCAAGAGACCCAGTACTTC
TRBV5-6	14	.	.	TRBJ2-2	CASSLGRNTGELFF	TGTGCCAGCAGCTTGGGAAGGAACACCGGGGAGCTGTTTTTT
TRBV27	17	.	.	TRBJ2-3	CASSPITRGGGTDTQYF	TGTGCCAGCAGTCCTATAACCCGGGGTGGGGGCACAGATACGCAGTATTTT
TRBV7-2	14	.	.	TRBJ2-7	CASSLGFVLSEQYF	TGTGCCAGCAGCTTAGGGTTCGTTCTCTCCGAGCAGTACTTC
TRBV4-3	15	.	.	TRBJ1-2	CASSQDTGKAYGYTF	TGCGCCAGCAGCCAAGATACAGGGAAGGCCTATGGCTACACCTTC
TRBV7-8	15	few	.	TRBJ2-2	CASSLSHVNTGELFF	TGTGCCAGCAGCTTGAGTCACGTGAACACCGGGGAGCTGTTTTTT
TRBV4-2	17	.	.	TRBJ2-7	CASSQEYIRASSYEQYF	TGTGCCAGCAGCCAAGAATATATCCGGGCCTCCTCCTACGAGCAGTACTTC
TRBV5-1	15	few	.	TRBJ2-2	CASSPGGGKDGELFF	TGCGCCAGCAGCCCTGGAGGGGGAAAAGACGGGGAGCTGTTTTTT
TRBV5-1	13	few	.	TRBJ2-2	CASSPNTGGELFF	TGCGCCAGCAGCCCGAACACGGGCGGGGAGCTGTTTTTT
TRBV6-5	14	.	.	TRBJ2-2	CASSYDLTTGELFF	TGTGCCAGCAGTTACGACTTAACGACCGGGGAGCTGTTTTTT